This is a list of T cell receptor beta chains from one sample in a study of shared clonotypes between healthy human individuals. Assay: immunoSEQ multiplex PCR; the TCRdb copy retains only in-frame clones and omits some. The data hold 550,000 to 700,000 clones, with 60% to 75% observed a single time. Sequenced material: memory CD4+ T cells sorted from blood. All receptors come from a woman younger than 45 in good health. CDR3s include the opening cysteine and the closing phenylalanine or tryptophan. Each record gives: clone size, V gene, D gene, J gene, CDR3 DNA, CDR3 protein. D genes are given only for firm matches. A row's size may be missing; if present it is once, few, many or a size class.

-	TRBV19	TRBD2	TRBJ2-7	TGTGCCAGTAGTATAACTAGCGGGTCCTACGAGCAGTACTTC	CASSITSGSYEQYF
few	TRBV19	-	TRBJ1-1	TGTGCCAGTAACTCTAGGGGGGCTGGGCACACTGAAGCTTTCTTT	CASNSRGAGHTEAFF
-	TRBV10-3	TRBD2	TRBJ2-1	TGTGCCATCAGTCGCCTCGCGGGAGATGAGCAGTTCTTC	CAISRLAGDEQFF
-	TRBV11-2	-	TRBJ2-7	TGTGCCAGCAGCTTAGGGCCGAGGAGCTCCTACGAGCAGTACTTC	CASSLGPRSSYEQYF
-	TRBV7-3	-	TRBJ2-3	TGTGCCAGCAGCTTAAGGGGACAAATCACAGATACGCAGTATTTT	CASSLRGQITDTQYF
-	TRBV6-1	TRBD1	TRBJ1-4	TGTGCCAGCAGGCCTCCGGGACAGCGCCATGAAAAACTGTTTTTT	CASRPPGQRHEKLFF
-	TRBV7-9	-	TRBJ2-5	TGTGCCAGCAGCTTAGGTTCGGGTTTAGAGACCCAGTACTTC	CASSLGSGLETQYF
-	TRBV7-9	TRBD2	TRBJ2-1	TGTGCCAGCAGCTTAGCGCTTTCAGCGGGAGGGCCGAATGAGCAGTTCTTC	CASSLALSAGGPNEQFF
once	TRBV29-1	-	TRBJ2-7	TGCAGCGTTTCCGTAAGCTCCTACGAGCAGTACTTC	CSVSVSSYEQYF
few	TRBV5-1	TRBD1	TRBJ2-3	TGCGCCAGCACGCCAGGGACAGGGATTTACTCAGATACGCAGTATTTT	CASTPGTGIYSDTQYF
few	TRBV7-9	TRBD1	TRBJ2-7	TGTGCCAGCAGCCCGGGACAGGGGATTGACGAGCAGTACTTC	CASSPGQGIDEQYF
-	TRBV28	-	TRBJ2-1	TGTGCCAGCTCGGGAAGAGAAAGCTCCTACAATGAGCAGTTCTTC	CASSGRESSYNEQFF
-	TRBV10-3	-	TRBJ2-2	TGTGCCATCAGTGAGGCTGGGACCACCGGGGAGCTGTTTTTT	CAISEAGTTGELFF
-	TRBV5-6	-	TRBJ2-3	TGTGCCAGCAGCCGTTTGAGTGGATCAACGTGGGATACGCAGTATTTT	CASSRLSGSTWDTQYF
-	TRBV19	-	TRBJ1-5	TGTGCCAGTACCACCGGGGACCTTAGCAATCAGCCCCAGCATTTT	CASTTGDLSNQPQHF
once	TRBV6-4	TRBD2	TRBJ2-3	TGTGCCAGCACCAATAGCGGGAGGGCCTGTACAGATACGCAGTATTTT	CASTNSGRACTDTQYF
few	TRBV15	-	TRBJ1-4	TGTGCCACCAGCGGGACGTGGACGGGTGCAACTAATGAAAAACTGTTTTTT	CATSGTWTGATNEKLFF
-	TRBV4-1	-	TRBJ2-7	TGCGCCAGCAGCCATGTTAGCCAGACTTCGTACGAGCAGTACTTC	CASSHVSQTSYEQYF
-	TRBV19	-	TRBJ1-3	TGTGCCAGTAGTAAACAAGCCTCTGGAAACACCATATATTTT	CASSKQASGNTIYF
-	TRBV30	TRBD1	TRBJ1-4	TGTGCCTGGACTCGATTCGGGACAGCGAATGAAAAACTGTTTTTT	CAWTRFGTANEKLFF
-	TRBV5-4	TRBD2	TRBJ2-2	TGTGCCAGCAAAGGACTAGCGGGAGACACCGGGGAGCTGTTTTTT	CASKGLAGDTGELFF
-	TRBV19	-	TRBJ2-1	TGTGCCAGTAGTGCCGGGACAATTAACAATGAGCAGTTCTTC	CASSAGTINNEQFF
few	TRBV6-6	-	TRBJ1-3	TGTGCCAGCAGTGACAGCCACGGAAACACCATATATTTT	CASSDSHGNTIYF
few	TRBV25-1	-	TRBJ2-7	TGTGCCAGCAGTGGTGGGAGGGGGGCCTACGAGCAGTACTTC	CASSGGRGAYEQYF
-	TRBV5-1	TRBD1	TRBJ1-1	TGCGCCAGCAGCTTGGACAGGGGGCTAGGGACTGAAGCTTTCTTT	CASSLDRGLGTEAFF
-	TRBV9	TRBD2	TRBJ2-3	TGTGCCAGCAGCGTAGGGGCGGCTAGCGGGGAGACAGATACGCAGTATTTT	CASSVGAASGETDTQYF
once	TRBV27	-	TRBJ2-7	TGTGCCAGCAAACGACAAGACTCCTACGAGCAGTACTTC	CASKRQDSYEQYF
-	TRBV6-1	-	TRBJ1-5	TGTGCCAGCAGTGTGGGCAGCAATCAGCCCCAGCATTTT	CASSVGSNQPQHF
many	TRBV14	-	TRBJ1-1	TGTGCCAGCAGCAAGTCCCAGCTAAACACTGAAGCTTTCTTT	CASSKSQLNTEAFF
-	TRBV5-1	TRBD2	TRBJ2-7	TGCGCCAGCAGGGGTGGACTAGGACCGTCCTACGAGCAGTACTTC	CASRGGLGPSYEQYF
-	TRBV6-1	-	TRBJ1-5	TGTGCCAGCAGTGAAAGACTTGGGGCAGGAGTATATAGCAATCAGCCCCAGCATTTT	CASSERLGAGVYSNQPQHF
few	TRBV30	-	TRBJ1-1	TGTGCCTGGAGGCCTTGGACTGGGGGCGGCACTGAAGCTTTCTTT	CAWRPWTGGGTEAFF
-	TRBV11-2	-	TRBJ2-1	TGTGCCAGCAGCCCCGGGTACCCAGGGACTGTGGATGAGCAGTTCTTC	CASSPGYPGTVDEQFF
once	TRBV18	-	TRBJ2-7	TGTGCCAGCTCACCTGACGGATACTCCTACGAGCAGTACTTC	CASSPDGYSYEQYF
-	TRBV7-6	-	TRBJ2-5	TGTGCCAGCAGCTTAGCGAAGCGGGCCGGAGAGACCCAGTACTTC	CASSLAKRAGETQYF
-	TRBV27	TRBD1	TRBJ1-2	TGTGCCAGCAGGACTTTAGGACAGGGGGCGGCTTACTATGGCTACACCTTC	CASRTLGQGAAYYGYTF
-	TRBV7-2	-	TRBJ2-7	TGTGCCAGCAGCTCACAGCGAGACATCTTCGGATACTTC	CASSSQRDIFGYF
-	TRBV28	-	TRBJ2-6	TGTGCCAGCACCAGAACCCGGCAGGGGGCCAACGTCCTGACTTTC	CASTRTRQGANVLTF
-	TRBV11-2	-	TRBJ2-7	TGTGCCAGCAGCCCCCTCGGGCAGGGACCGGACGAGCAGTACTTC	CASSPLGQGPDEQYF
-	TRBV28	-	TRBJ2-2	TGTGCCAGCAGTACAAGGACTGTCCTCGGCCGGGAGCTGTTTTTT	CASSTRTVLGRELFF
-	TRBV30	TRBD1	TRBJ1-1	TGTGCCTGTTCTGCCGACAGGGTAGCCACTGAAGCTTTCTTT	CACSADRVATEAFF
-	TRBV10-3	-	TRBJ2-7	TGTGCCATCAGTGATGAAGGGGACCCCTACGAGCAGTACTTC	CAISDEGDPYEQYF